Given below is one TCR beta chain in context. The antigen is undetermined. Sequencing used immunoSEQ multiplex PCR; TCRdb keeps in-frame clones, though not all of them. The data hold more than 120,000 clones, with about 86% observed a single time. These data come from a study of T cell responses to AZD1222 COVID-19 vaccine. Regarding the study as a whole: Baseline testing showed seropositivity in only a handful of AZD1222 recipients.

This CDR3 has 16 residues. Germline CDR1 and CDR2: LNHNV and YYDKDF (reference sequence). V lost 0 bases to trimming and J lost 0 bases, with 10 bases between them. The source material was peripheral blood, sampled 28 days after the second AZD1222 dose. This clonotype was sampled from an adult who received the AZD1222 COVID-19 vaccine. V is TRBV15 and J is TRBJ2-3; possible D gene TRBD2, 5 bases. Here the CDR3 reads CATSRDSGASTDTQYF. The CDR3 DNA reads as TGTGCCACCAGCAGAGACAGCGGTGCTAGCACAGATACGCAGTATTTT.